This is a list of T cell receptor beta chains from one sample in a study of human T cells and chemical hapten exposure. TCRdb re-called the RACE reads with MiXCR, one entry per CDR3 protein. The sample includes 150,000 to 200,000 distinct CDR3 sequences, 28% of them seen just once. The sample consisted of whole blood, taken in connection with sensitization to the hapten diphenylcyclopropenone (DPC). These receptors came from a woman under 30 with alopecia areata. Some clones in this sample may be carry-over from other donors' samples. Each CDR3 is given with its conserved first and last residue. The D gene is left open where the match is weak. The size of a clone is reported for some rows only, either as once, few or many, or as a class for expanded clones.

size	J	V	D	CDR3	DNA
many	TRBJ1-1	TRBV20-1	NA	CSASRQENTEAFF	TGCAGTGCTTCGAGGCAGGAGAACACTGAAGCTTTCTTT
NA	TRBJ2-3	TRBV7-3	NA	CASSLTDTDTQYF	TGTGCCAGCAGCTTAACAGACACAGATACGCAGTATTTT
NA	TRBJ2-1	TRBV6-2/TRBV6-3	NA	CASSRAPSGSNEQFF	TGTGCCAGCAGTCGGGCCCCCTCGGGATCCAATGAGCAGTTCTTC
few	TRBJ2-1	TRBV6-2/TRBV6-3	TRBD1	CASSLGQAPFSYDEQFF	TGTGCCAGCAGCCTAGGACAGGCCCCATTCTCCTACGATGAGCAGTTCTTC
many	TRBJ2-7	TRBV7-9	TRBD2	CASSPPGTSNEQYF	TGTGCCAGCAGTCCTCCGGGGACTAGCAACGAGCAGTACTTC
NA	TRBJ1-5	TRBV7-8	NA	CASSLGWRGNQPQHF	TGTGCCAGCAGTTTGGGGTGGAGAGGCAATCAGCCCCAGCATTTT
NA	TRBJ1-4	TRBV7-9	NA	CASSPGEKLFF	TGTGCCAGCAGCCCCGGGGAAAAACTGTTTTTT
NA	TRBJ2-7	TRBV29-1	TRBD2	CSVEGASGTSGYEQYF	TGCAGCGTTGAAGGAGCTAGCGGGACCTCCGGCTACGAGCAGTACTTC
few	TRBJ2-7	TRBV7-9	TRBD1	CASSFGQGVSYEQYF	TGTGCCAGCAGTTTCGGACAGGGGGTTTCCTACGAGCAGTACTTC
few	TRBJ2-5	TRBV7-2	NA	CASSISGETQYF	TGTGCCAGCAGCATTAGTGGCGAGACCCAGTACTTC
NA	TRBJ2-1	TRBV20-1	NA	CSARDGRRVEQFF	TGCAGTGCTAGAGACGGGAGAAGGGTTGAGCAGTTCTTC
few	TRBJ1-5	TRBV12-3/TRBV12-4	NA	CASSRSVQGVQPQHF	TGTGCCAGCAGTCGGAGCGTGCAGGGAGTTCAGCCCCAGCATTTT
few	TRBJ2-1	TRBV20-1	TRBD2	CSARDATSGRSDEQFF	TGCAGTGCTAGAGACGCGACTAGCGGGAGATCTGATGAGCAGTTCTTC
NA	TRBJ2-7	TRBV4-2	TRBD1	CASSRMGQGVYEQYF	TGTGCCAGCAGCCGAATGGGACAGGGCGTCTACGAGCAGTACTTC
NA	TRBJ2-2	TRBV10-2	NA	CASGQGLDTGELFF	TGCGCCAGCGGGCAGGGATTGGACACCGGGGAGCTGTTTTTT
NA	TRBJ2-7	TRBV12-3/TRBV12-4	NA	CASSLSGRSPSYEQYF	TGTGCCAGCAGTTTATCAGGGCGGTCCCCTTCCTACGAGCAGTACTTC
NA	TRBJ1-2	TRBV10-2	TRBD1	CASIPGGDRTYGYTF	TGCGCCAGCATTCCGGGGGGGGACAGGACCTATGGCTACACCTTC
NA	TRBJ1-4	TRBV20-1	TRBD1	CSGSGTGAFFGKLFF	TGCAGTGGGTCCGGGACAGGGGCATTTTTTGGAAAACTGTTTTTT
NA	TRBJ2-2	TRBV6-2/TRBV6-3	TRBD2	CASKAGASAGELFF	TGTGCCAGCAAGGCGGGAGCTTCGGCCGGGGAGCTGTTTTTT
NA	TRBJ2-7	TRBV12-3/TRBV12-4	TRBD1	CASSYIRDRHYEQYF	TGTGCCAGCAGCTACATCCGGGACAGACACTACGAGCAGTACTTC
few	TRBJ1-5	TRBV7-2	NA	CASSLSGLSNQPQHF	TGTGCCAGCAGCTTATCGGGGCTGAGCAATCAGCCCCAGCATTTT
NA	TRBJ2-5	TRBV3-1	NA	CASSRKQETQYF	TGTGCCAGCAGCCGGAAACAAGAGACCCAGTACTTC
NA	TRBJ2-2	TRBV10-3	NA	CAIGAGELFF	TGTGCCATCGGGGCGGGAGAGCTGTTTTTT
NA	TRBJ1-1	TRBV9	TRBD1	CASSPDREGTEAFF	TGTGCCAGCAGCCCGGACAGGGAGGGGACTGAAGCTTTCTTT
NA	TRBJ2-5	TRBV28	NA	CASSLGPEPYF	TGTGCCAGCAGTCTAGGACCAGAGCCGTACTTC
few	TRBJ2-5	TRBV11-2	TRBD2	CASSLAGTSQETQYF	TGTGCCAGCAGCTTAGCCGGGACTAGTCAAGAGACCCAGTACTTC
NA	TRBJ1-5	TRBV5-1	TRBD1	CASSPGQGGSGNQPQHF	TGCGCCAGCAGCCCGGGACAGGGTGGATCTGGCAATCAGCCCCAGCATTTT
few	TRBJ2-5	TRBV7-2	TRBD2	CASSFGGREETQYF	TGTGCCAGCAGCTTTGGCGGGAGGGAAGAGACCCAGTACTTC
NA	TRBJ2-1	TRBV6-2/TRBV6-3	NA	CASSYPYNEQFF	TGTGCCAGCAGTTACCCATACAATGAGCAGTTCTTC
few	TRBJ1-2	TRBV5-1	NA	CASSRGDINYGYTF	TGCGCCAGCAGCCGCGGGGACATAAACTATGGCTACACCTTC
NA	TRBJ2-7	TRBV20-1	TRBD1	CRGTGDRYYEQYF	TGCAGGGGGACAGGGGATAGGTACTACGAGCAGTACTTC
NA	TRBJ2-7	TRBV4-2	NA	CARGEGTALYEQYF	TGTGCCCGGGGGGAAGGGACAGCTCTCTACGAGCAGTACTTC
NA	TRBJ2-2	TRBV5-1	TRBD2	CASSPGLAVPLGELFF	TGCGCCAGCAGCCCGGGACTAGCGGTACCCTTGGGGGAGCTGTTTTTT
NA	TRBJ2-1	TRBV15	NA	CATSRGWGLGAYNEQFF	TGTGCCACCAGCAGAGGCTGGGGGCTAGGAGCCTACAATGAGCAGTTCTTC
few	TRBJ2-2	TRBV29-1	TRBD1	CSVETGGFAPGELFF	TGCAGCGTTGAAACAGGGGGTTTTGCCCCCGGGGAGCTGTTTTTT
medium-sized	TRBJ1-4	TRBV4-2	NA	CASRGGEPNEKLFF	TGTGCCAGCAGAGGCGGAGAGCCTAATGAAAAACTGTTTTTT
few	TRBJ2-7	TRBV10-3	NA	CAISRPSRNYEQYF	TGTGCCATCAGTCGCCCAAGCCGAAATTACGAGCAGTACTTC
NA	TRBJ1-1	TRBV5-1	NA	CASSWEGHLNTEAFF	TGCGCCAGCAGCTGGGAGGGACATCTGAACACTGAAGCTTTCTTT
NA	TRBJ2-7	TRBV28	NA	CASSLWWGSNYEQYF	TGTGCCAGCAGTTTATGGTGGGGATCAAATTACGAGCAGTACTTC
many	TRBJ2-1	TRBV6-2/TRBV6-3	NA	CASRRTYNEQFF	TGTGCCAGCAGGCGCACATACAATGAGCAGTTCTTC
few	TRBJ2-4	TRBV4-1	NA	CASSAPQAGAKNIQYF	TGCGCCAGCAGCGCCCCCCAGGCGGGGGCCAAAAACATTCAGTACTTC
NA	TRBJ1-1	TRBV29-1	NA	CSVPLQGWNTEAFF	TGCAGCGTGCCCCTACAGGGCTGGAACACTGAAGCTTTCTTT
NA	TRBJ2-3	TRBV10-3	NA	CAISESASGTDTQYF	TGTGCCATCAGTGAGTCCGCTTCCGGCACAGATACGCAGTATTTT
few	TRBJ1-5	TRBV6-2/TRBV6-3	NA	CASSYTEIQPQHF	TGTGCCAGCAGCTACACAGAGATCCAGCCCCAGCATTTT
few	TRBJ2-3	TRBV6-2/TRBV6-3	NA	CASSPTVVAQYF	TGTGCCAGCAGCCCTACCGTCGTGGCGCAGTATTTT
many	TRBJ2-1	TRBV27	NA	CASSPSWNEQFF	TGTGCCAGCAGCCCTTCGTGGAATGAGCAGTTCTTC
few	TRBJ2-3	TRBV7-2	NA	CASSTETSTDTQYF	TGTGCCAGCAGCACTGAGACTAGCACAGATACGCAGTATTTT
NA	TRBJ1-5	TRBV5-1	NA	CASSLDGQTDQPQHF	TGCGCCAGCAGCTTGGACGGACAGACCGATCAGCCCCAGCATTTT
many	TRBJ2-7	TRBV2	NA	CASSSSSYEQYF	TGTGCCAGCAGTTCCAGCTCCTACGAGCAGTACTTC